Each of the 30 T cell receptor beta chains below was sequenced from the same sample in a study of blood T cell repertoires in COVID-19. Profiled with immunoSEQ multiplex PCR; TCRdb holds only in-frame clones, not every one. The sample consists of around 140,000 clones, 88% of them appearing once. Material for sequencing was peripheral blood. The receptors come from a man aged 45 to 65 with acute or convalescent COVID-19.

The chain recombines TRBV5-1 with TRBJ1-1, with 8 bases lining up with TRBD1. Per the germline V gene, CDR1 is SGHRS and CDR2 is YFSETQ. This CDR3 has 15 amino acids. Germline trimming cut 4 bases from V and 5 bases from J; bases unmatched to any gene: 10. The CDR3 spells CASSRATGEGTEAFF. The CDR3 region has the DNA TGCGCCAGCAGCCGCGCGACAGGGGAGGGAACTGAAGCTTTCTTT.

CDR3 sequence (DNA): TGTGCCTGGACAGGCGGGGGAATGCGAAACACCATATATTTT. It encodes CAWTGGGMRNTIYF. The rearrangement uses TRBV30 and TRBJ1-3; TRBD1 might be the D (5 bases). CDR1 and CDR2 (germline): GTSNPN, SVGIG (reference sequence). The CDR3 has 14 amino acids. V was pared by 4 bases and J by 5 bases, with 15 bases between.

The V and J genes are TRBV5-1 and TRBJ1-4; possible D gene TRBD1, 6 bases. This CDR3 comprises 15 residues. Trimming removed 0 bases from V and 3 bases from J, with 9 bases in between. The V gene's germline CDR1 is SGHRS and CDR2 YFSETQ. The CDR3 here is CASSLDRVANEKLFF. In DNA, the CDR3 is TGCGCCAGCAGCTTGGACAGGGTCGCTAATGAAAAACTGTTTTTT.

The V and J genes are TRBV5-1 and TRBJ2-5; 9 bases agree with TRBD1. The CDR3 length is 15 residues. The V gene's germline CDR1 is SGHRS and CDR2 YFSETQ. The V and J ends lost 3 bases and 5 bases, in that order; junction bases with no gene match: 8. CDR3 sequence reads: CASSYKDRGRETQYF. Written as DNA, the CDR3 is TGCGCCAGCAGCTACAAGGACAGGGGTCGCGAGACCCAGTACTTC.

V is TRBV5-4 and J is TRBJ2-7, with 9 bases aligning to TRBD1. This CDR3 region has 15 residues. V was pared by 1 base and J by 7 bases, with 9 bases of the junction left unmatched. The germline CDR1 and CDR2 sequences are SGHNT and YYREEE (reference sequence). The CDR3 spells CASSLSGTGMREQYF. The CDR3 bases are TGTGCCAGCAGCTTGAGTGGGACAGGGATGAGAGAGCAGTACTTC.

The rearrangement joins TRBV3-1 (or the pseudogene TRBV3-2) to TRBJ1-1; D is ambiguous. There are 13 residues in the CDR3. Per the germline V gene, CDR1 is LGHDT and CDR2 is YNNKEL (reference sequence). Trimming took off 2 bases at V and 0 bases at J, with 4 bases between the two ends. CDR3 sequence reads: CASSQRVNTEAFF. The CDR3 nucleotides are TGTGCCAGCAGCCAACGAGTGAACACTGAAGCTTTCTTT.

This chain uses TRBV7-9 with TRBJ1-3; possibly TRBD1 for D (5 bases). The CDR3 is 13 residues long. Trimming shortened V by 4 bases and J by 3 bases, and 7 bases separated the two germline ends. CDR1 and CDR2 from the germline V gene are SEHNR and FQNEAQ (reference sequence). Here the CDR3 reads CASSSGYGNTIYF. CDR3 sequence (DNA): TGTGCCAGCAGCTCAGGGTATGGAAACACCATATATTTT. The full variable domain, completed using reference TRBV7-9 and TRBJ1-3, is DTGVSQNPRHKITKRGQNVTFRCDPISEHNRLYWYRQTLGQGPEFLTYFQNEAQLEKSRLLSDRFSAERPKGSFSTLEIQRTEQGDSAMYLCASSSGYGNTIYFGEGSWLTVV.

The chain combines TRBV27 with TRBJ1-2; 9 bases are shared with TRBD1. CDR1 is MNHEY, CDR2 SMNVEV, per germline (reference sequence). CDR3 size: 13 residues. After removal of 4 bases from V and 6 bases from J, the junction contained 3 bases not matched to a gene. The CDR3 sequence is CASSYRTGDGYTF. The CDR3 DNA follows: TGTGCCAGCAGTTATCGGACAGGGGATGGCTACACCTTC.

V and J are TRBV2 and TRBJ1-2; D is possibly TRBD1 (6 bases). Trimming took 6 bases from V and 1 from J, leaving 9 bases between them. The CDR3 covers 13 residues. CDR1 SNHLY and CDR2 FYNNEI come from the germline V gene. DNA of the CDR3: TGTGCCAGCAGCCTACAGGGTAACTATGGCTACACCTTC. This sequence encodes CASSLQGNYGYTF.

The V and J genes are TRBV6-6 and TRBJ1-1, with no clear D. The length of the CDR3 is 14 residues. Trimming took off 6 bases at V and 1 base at J, with 12 bases between the two ends. Germline V gives CDR1 MNHNY, CDR2 SVGAGI (reference sequence). The CDR3: CASSYRSGNTEAFF. The CDR3 region has the DNA TGTGCCAGCAGCTACCGTTCGGGGAACACTGAAGCTTTCTTT.

Note on this clone: The identical CDR3 is also encoded by other nucleotide sequences in the sample. The V call is TRBV28, the J call TRBJ1-5; 7 nucleotides align to TRBD1. J was trimmed by 6 bases and V by 5 bases; bases with no gene match: 7. Germline V gene lookup returns CDR1 MDHEN and CDR2 SYDVKM. The CDR3 length is 14 residues. CDR3 sequence reads: CASSSTGDRQPQHF. In nucleotides, the CDR3 is TGTGCCAGCAGTAGTACAGGGGACCGTCAGCCCCAGCATTTT.

The J gene is TRBJ2-7, the V gene TRBV3-1 (or the pseudogene TRBV3-2); TRBD1 might be the D (6 bases). CDR3 size: 14 residues. Germline V gene lookup returns CDR1 LGHDT and CDR2 YNNKEL (reference sequence). V gave up 1 base and J gave up 6 bases, with 13 bases separating them. Written as DNA, the CDR3 is TGTGCCAGCAGCCAAGGTAACAGGGTGAGCGAGCAGTACTTC. It specifies CASSQGNRVSEQYF.

The rearrangement links TRBV5-5 to TRBJ1-2, with 9 bases that match TRBD1. In germline, CDR1 is SGHKS, CDR2 YYEKEE (reference sequence). This CDR3 contains 15 residues. With V trimmed by 2 bases and J by 3 bases, 5 bases remained unmatched. CDR3 residues: CASSFQTGGYYGYTF. The CDR3 nucleotides read TGTGCCAGCAGCTTCCAGACAGGGGGTTACTATGGCTACACCTTC.

The chain has TRBV6-5 and TRBJ1-2; tentatively, D is TRBD1 (5 bases). With 6 bases removed from V and 13 bases from J, the gap between germline ends came to 15 bases. The germline V gene encodes CDR1 MNHEY and CDR2 SVGAGI. This CDR3 spans 11 amino acids. The CDR3, as DNA: TGTGCCAGCAGCCAAGGGGCCCAGGCCACCTTC. It yields the protein CASSQGAQATF.

Only a few counts were recorded for this clone. The chain carries TRBV28 and TRBJ1-2, with a weak D call TRBD1 (5 bases). Germline V gene data show CDR1 as MDHEN and CDR2 as SYDVKM. This CDR3 has 11 amino acids. V shed 10 bases and J shed 5 bases, with 11 bases lying between them. Written as DNA, the CDR3 is TGTGCCATCACCGGGGGGTATGGCTACACCTTC. This codes for CAITGGYGYTF.

The CDR3, as DNA: TGTGCCAGCAGCTTGGTTCTTTCACCCCTCCACTTT. It is translated as CASSLVLSPLHF. The V gene is TRBV5-6, the J gene TRBJ1-6, with D unresolved. The CDR3 has 12 amino acids. Trimming shortened V by 0 bases and J by 9 bases, and 4 bases separated the two germline ends. In germline, CDR1 is SGHDT, CDR2 YYEEEE.

This chain uses TRBV5-1 with TRBJ2-3; 11 bases align to TRBD2. The CDR3 sequence is 15 residues long. V shed 0 bases and J 6 bases; nucleotides not matched to a gene: 3. Germline V gene sequence: CDR1 SGHRS, CDR2 YFSETQ. CDR3 protein: CASSLASSGRDTQYF. The CDR3 DNA reads as TGCGCCAGCAGCTTGGCGTCTAGCGGGAGGGATACGCAGTATTTT.

Here the CDR3 DNA reads TGTGCCAGCAGCTTAACAAGATACACCGGGGAGCTGTTTTTT. Its translation: CASSLTRYTGELFF. The chain recombines TRBV11-2 with TRBJ2-2; D is uncertain. Germline V gene sequence: CDR1 SGHAT, CDR2 FQNNGV. Trimming removed 2 bases at V and 3 bases at J, with 7 bases between. The CDR3 has 14 residues. The full variable domain, its missing parts supplied by reference TRBV11-2 and TRBJ2-2, is EAGVAQSPRYKIIEKRQSVAFWCNPISGHATLYWYQQILGQGPKLLIQFQNNGVVDDSQLPKDRFSAERLKGVDSTLKIQPAKLEDSAVYLCASSLTRYTGELFFGEGSRLTVL.

The chain uses TRBV10-1 and TRBJ2-1; 7 bases align to TRBD1. Trimming cost V 8 bases and J 9 bases; bases outside gene matches: 7. Germline V gives CDR1 WNHNN, CDR2 SYGVQD (reference sequence). This CDR3 is built from 12 residues. CDR3 DNA sequence: TGCGCCAGCCGACCCCCAGGGGGTGAGCAGTTCTTC. Protein product: CASRPPGGEQFF.

The J gene is TRBJ1-5, the V gene TRBV5-1; D might be TRBD1 (5 bases). The V end lost 0 bases, the J end lost 0 bases, and 10 bases lay between the germline ends. This CDR3 has 16 amino acids. Germline V lookup: CDR1 SGHRS, CDR2 YFSETQ. The chain's CDR3 is CASSLEGQGSNQPQHF. The CDR3, as DNA: TGCGCCAGCAGCTTGGAGGGGCAGGGTAGCAATCAGCCCCAGCATTTT.

The chain carries TRBV6-5 and TRBJ2-7; D may be TRBD1 (7 bases). Germline CDR1 and CDR2: MNHEY and SVGAGI. V lost 6 bases to trimming and J lost 1 base, with 16 bases between them. CDR3 length: 15 residues. DNA of the CDR3: TGTGCCAGCAGCTCAGGGGGGCTAGGGTCCTACGAGCAGTACTTC. Translating gives CASSSGGLGSYEQYF.

The chain joins TRBV18 to TRBJ2-5, with 8 bases that match TRBD1. The V gene's germline CDR1 is KGHSH and CDR2 LQKENI. Trimming removed 3 bases from V and 5 bases from J; junction bases left unmatched: 2. There are 13 residues in the CDR3. Written as DNA, the CDR3 is TGTGCCAGCTCACCGGGACAGGTGGAGACCCAGTACTTC. Its protein product is CASSPGQVETQYF.

The chain couples TRBV6-5 to TRBJ1-2, with D uncertain. Trimming cost V 7 bases and J 0 bases, with 15 bases left between them. CDR3 length: 15 residues. Germline CDR1 reads MNHEY; CDR2 reads SVGAGI. CDR3 residues: CASTRPGTTNYGYTF. The CDR3 DNA reads as TGTGCCAGCACCCGCCCGGGTACTACTAACTATGGCTACACCTTC.

The genes are TRBV19 and TRBJ1-1, with D tentatively TRBD1 (5 bases). Germline V gene sequence: CDR1 LNHDA, CDR2 SQIVND (reference sequence). CDR3 size: 13 residues. V was cut by 4 bases and J by 1 base, with 7 bases left in between. CDR3 sequence: CASSSTGNTEAFF. Here the CDR3 DNA reads TGTGCCAGTAGTAGTACAGGGAACACTGAAGCTTTCTTT.

This chain connects TRBV2 to TRBJ1-5; 8 bases are shared with TRBD1. Trimming cost V 6 bases and J 6 bases; bases outside gene matches: 7. This CDR3 region has 14 residues. Germline CDR1 and CDR2: SNHLY and FYNNEI. CDR3 bases: TGTGCCAGCAGAGGGGACAGGAAAGGTCAGCCCCAGCATTTT. Residues: CASRGDRKGQPQHF.

This chain links TRBV5-1 with TRBJ2-2; 7 bases are a match to TRBD1. V was clipped by 4 bases and J by 2 bases; unmatched bases: 8. Germline V gene sequence: CDR1 SGHRS, CDR2 YFSETQ. The CDR3 length is 16 residues. The CDR3 region has the DNA TGCGCCAGCAGCCCGGGACAGCTCCGAAACACCGGGGAGCTGTTTTTT. Protein: CASSPGQLRNTGELFF. Based on the CDR3 plus reference TRBV5-1 and TRBJ2-2, the full variable domain is KAGVTQTPRYLIKTRGQQVTLSCSPISGHRSVSWYQQTPGQGLQFLFEYFSETQRNKGNFPGRFSGRQFSNSRSEMNVSTLELGDSALYLCASSPGQLRNTGELFFGEGSRLTVL.

The V call is TRBV5-6, the J call TRBJ2-3; 12 positions match TRBD2. Germline lookup yields CDR1 SGHDT and CDR2 YYEEEE. Trimming at V came to 4 bases and at J to 1 base, leaving 7 bases not matched to a gene. CDR3 length: 17 residues. The CDR3 bases are TGTGCCAGCAGCGGAGGCCCTAGCGGGAGGGGCACAGATACGCAGTATTTT. It encodes CASSGGPSGRGTDTQYF.

The genes are TRBV7-8 and TRBJ1-4; no definite D call. V lost 5 bases and J lost 0, with 13 bases in between. The CDR3 contains 16 residues. Germline V lookup: CDR1 SGHVS, CDR2 FQNEAQ. The CDR3 protein is CASSPTAGATNEKLFF. The CDR3 nucleotides read TGTGCCAGCAGCCCTACCGCGGGAGCAACTAATGAAAAACTGTTTTTT.

The chain has TRBV10-1 and TRBJ1-5; 9 nucleotides match TRBD1. CDR3 length equals 13 residues. Germline V lookup: CDR1 WNHNN, CDR2 SYGVQD (reference sequence). The V segment lost 9 bases and the J segment 5 bases; nucleotides outside the gene matches: 5. The chain's CDR3 is CASVQGAYQPQHF. The CDR3 DNA sequence: TGCGCCAGTGTACAGGGGGCATATCAGCCCCAGCATTTT.

The chain recombines TRBV6-5 with TRBJ2-7; TRBD1 agrees at 7 bases. The CDR3 extends over 15 amino acids. V was pared by 6 bases and J by 3 bases, with 11 bases of the junction left unmatched. CDR1 and CDR2 (germline): MNHEY, SVGAGI. The CDR3 nucleotides read TGTGCCAGCAGCGCACAGACAGGGCTGGTCTACGAGCAGTACTTC. As protein: CASSAQTGLVYEQYF.